The subject of this entry is one TCR beta chain. Its antigen is unidentified. V lost 3 bases and J 13 bases, leaving 8 bases between the germline ends. The germline CDR1 and CDR2 sequences are SGDLS and YYNGEE. CDR3 size: 11 residues. TCRdb's table, derived via immunoSEQ multiplex PCR, lists solely in-frame clones and lacks some. The repertoire includes roughly 70,000 clones, 90% of them detected once, and approximately 3% sits in the top ten. The source of the sample is a study of cytotoxic CD8 clonotypes in ibrutinib-treated CLL. About the research overall: Outcomes included 24 partial and 2 complete responses; after median about 68 months, roughly 15 stayed remitted and roughly twelve progressed. General study findings and limits: T-cell clonality at baseline went above that of age-matched healthy donors and rose and fell with circulating CD8+ T-cell counts.

The chain combines TRBV9 with TRBJ2-6; no definite D call. The input for sequencing was PBMCs, taken after 12 months of ibrutinib treatment. This clonotype was sampled from a human donor with chronic lymphocytic leukemia. The CDR3 is CASSATGVLTF. The CDR3 coding sequence is TGTGCCAGCAGCGCAACTGGGGTCCTGACTTTC.